This TCR beta chain was observed in a study of blood T cell repertoires in COVID-19. Study summary: PBMCs, B-cell-depleted T cells, or T cells provided the cDNA or gDNA that made up the material.

This CDR3 has 12 residues. The V gene's germline CDR1 is MNHEY and CDR2 SVGEGT. V lost 2 bases to trimming and J lost 4 bases, with 5 bases between them. Authors' analysis steps: Quantification of nucleated cells was approximated via reference gene primer amplification. This table comes from immunoSEQ multiplex PCR, and its TCRdb copy is limited to in-frame clones, with some not included. For V, J and clone size, that table is used; D and trimming come from the DNA. Seen here are around 70,000 clones, 65% to 90% observed once, and the top ten hold around 6.3%. Sequencing was done on a sample of peripheral blood. The V call is TRBV6-2 or TRBV6-3, the J call TRBJ1-2; unclear D gene. This receptor was taken from a man aged 60 to 75 with acute or convalescent COVID-19. The DNA for the CDR3 is TGTGCCAGCAGTTACAGAGTCTATGGCTACACCTTC. Its protein is CASSYRVYGYTF.